This T cell receptor beta chain appears in the sequencing data of a study of OX40 agonist ivuxolimab in advanced cancers. Study at large: Patients were treated with intravenous ivuxolimab, dosed at 0.01 to 10 mg/kg and infused every 2 weeks.

TCRdb's copy holds only in-frame clones and misses some; the assay was immunoSEQ multiplex PCR. The data contain 10,000 or so clones, around 80% of them singletons. In germline, CDR1 is SQVTM, CDR2 ANQGSEA. The ends were cut back, 1 base at V and 3 bases at J, with 12 bases in the middle. This CDR3 is 14 amino acids long. The source material was CD4+ or CD8+ T cells sorted from blood, sampled in a trial of the OX40 agonist ivuxolimab. The receptor's source is an adult with an advanced solid tumor such as melanoma, head and neck, liver or kidney cancer. The chain combines TRBV29-1 with TRBJ1-1; possible D gene TRBD1, 5 bases. The CDR3, as DNA: TGCAGCGTTGAAGCCTCAGGGATTGACACTGAAGCTTTCTTT. Protein sequence: CSVEASGIDTEAFF.